Reported below is one T cell receptor (beta chain). CDR1 is SNHLY, CDR2 FYNNEI, per germline. The CDR3 has 12 residues. The V end lost 6 bases, the J end lost 8 bases, and 13 bases lay between the germline ends. The sample originates from a study of blood T cell repertoires in COVID-19. The assay was immunoSEQ multiplex PCR, and TCRdb's table has in-frame clones only and misses some. The sample shows 190,000 or so clones, roughly 77% of them seen only once. The rearrangement links TRBV2 to TRBJ1-2; TRBD1 might be the D (5 bases). Sequencing was done on a sample of peripheral blood. The clonotype originates from a woman of 80 years or more with COVID-19, enrolled during active disease. The CDR3 region has the DNA TGTGCCAGCAGGACCGACAGTCAAGGCTACACCTTC. It codes for CASRTDSQGYTF.